A single sample gave rise to the 22 T cell receptor beta chains below, sequenced in a study of Ad26.COV2.S vaccination and SARS-CoV-2 variants (dated by TCRdb to about 2021). The treatment or condition label of this sample denotes: over 15 received Ad26.COV2.S at low or high dose, single or two shots; about 5 received placebo; per-sample allocation not given. For vaccine and placebo recipients, repertoires were sequenced using samples collected on day 63 after the first injection. The library was made by the immunoSEQ multiplex PCR assay. What TCRdb holds here is the immuneACCESS table cut down to in-frame rearrangements. Part of the clones is not present; checked against another copy, under half of the missing clones reflect an unresolved V gene, and the others are unexplained. The sample data list about 350,000 clones, and 75% to 90% of these were observed just once. The biggest ten clones account for roughly 5% of the sample.

Sequenced material: peripheral blood, taken in a trial of Ad26.COV2.S vaccine versus placebo. Source of these receptors: a person aged 18-60 years who received the Ad26.COV2.S COVID-19 vaccine or a placebo.

The chain combines TRBV6-5 with TRBJ1-5; 11 nucleotides agree with TRBD1. V was clipped by 7 bases and J by 5 bases; unmatched bases: 4. Looked up from germline, CDR1 is MNHEY and CDR2 is SVGAGI. CDR3 length: 14 residues. For the CDR3, the DNA is TGTGCCAGCACTTGGACAGGGGGCGATCAGCCCCAGCATTTT. Translated, it gives CASTWTGGDQPQHF.

The CDR3 nucleotides are TGTGCCAGTAGCAATCCCGTGGGGGGCCGCAACACTGAAGCTTTCTTT. It encodes CASSNPVGGRNTEAFF. V is TRBV19 and J is TRBJ1-1, with D tentatively TRBD1 (6 bases). Germline V CDR1 and CDR2: LNHDA, SQIVND (reference sequence). CDR3 length: 16 amino acids. V was pared by 6 bases and J by 2 bases, with 19 bases between.

The J gene is TRBJ2-3, the V gene TRBV3-1 (or the pseudogene TRBV3-2), with TRBD1 identical over 11 bases. V lost 3 bases, J lost 4 bases, and 0 bases stayed unmatched. Germline CDR1 is LGHDT and CDR2 is YNNKEL (reference sequence). There are 14 residues in the CDR3. The CDR3 DNA reads as TGTGCCAGCAGCCAGGGACAGGGGGCAGATACGCAGTATTTT. Amino acid sequence: CASSQGQGADTQYF.

Regarding this clone: The sample holds other DNA sequences that translate to the same CDR3. This rearrangement joins TRBV5-8 to TRBJ2-1; tentatively, D is TRBD1 (6 bases). CDR3 size: 14 residues. Germline V gene lookup returns CDR1 SGHTS and CDR2 YDEGEE. Trimming left V 2 bases short and J 2 bases short, with 8 bases between. The CDR3 DNA sequence: TGTGCCAGCAGCTTACAGGGCCCCTACAATGAGCAGTTCTTC. It codes for CASSLQGPYNEQFF.

This clone has a handful of counts. The CDR3 loop reads CASSRLPEANTEAFF. The CDR3 DNA sequence: TGTGCCAGCTCACGGTTACCAGAAGCGAACACTGAAGCTTTCTTT. The chain has TRBV18 and TRBJ1-1, with unresolved D. The CDR3 spans 15 residues. Per germline, CDR1 KGHSH and CDR2 LQKENI. V lost 4 bases and J 1 base, leaving 13 bases between the germline ends.

V gene TRBV5-6 combines with J gene TRBJ1-1; D is unresolved. V dropped 2 bases and J dropped 4 bases, with 12 bases sitting between them. Germline CDR1 reads SGHDT; CDR2 reads YYEEEE. There are 14 residues in the CDR3. The CDR3 region is CASSLGAEGTEAFF. CDR3 coding DNA: TGTGCCAGCAGCTTAGGAGCGGAGGGCACTGAAGCTTTCTTT.

The gene calls are TRBV4-2 and TRBJ2-1; 8 positions match TRBD2. Germline loops: CDR1 LGHNA, CDR2 YNFKEQ. J gave up 7 bases and V 4 bases, and 6 bases lay outside the gene matches. This CDR3 spans 14 amino acids. The CDR3 here is CASSPQRGSNEQFF. The CDR3 DNA sequence: TGTGCCAGCAGCCCTCAGCGGGGGTCGAATGAGCAGTTCTTC.

The CDR3 DNA reads as TGTGCCAGCAGCCCCTCAAGTTCCTACGAGCAGTACTTC. This encodes CASSPSSSYEQYF. V gene TRBV5-4 combines with J gene TRBJ2-7; D is ambiguous. Germline assignment: CDR1 SGHNT and CDR2 YYREEE (reference sequence). Between the trimmed V and J ends, which lost 4 bases and 1 base, there was a span of 9 bases. The length of the CDR3 is 13 residues. The complete variable domain, with remaining parts taken from reference TRBV5-4 and TRBJ2-7, reads ETGVTQSPTHLIKTRGQQVTLRCSSQSGHNTVSWYQQALGQGPQFIFQYYREEENGRGNFPPRFSGLQFPNYSSELNVNALELDDSALYLCASSPSSSYEQYFGPGTRLTVT.

This clone was observed many times. A junction end diverges from the germline sequence, so it may reflect a read error. This chain connects TRBV7-7 to TRBJ2-5; 14 bases map to TRBD2. This CDR3 contains 16 residues. Germline V CDR1 and CDR2: SSHAT, FNYEAQ (reference sequence). This CDR3 is CASSTGTSGGVETQYF. CDR3 DNA sequence: TGTGCTAGCAGCACGGGGACTAGCGGGGGAGTGGAGACCCAGTACTTC. Filled out from reference TRBV7-7 and TRBJ2-5, the complete variable domain reads GAGVSQSPRYKVTKRGQDVTLRCDPISSHATLYWYQQALGQGPEFLTYFNYEAQPDKSGLPSDRFSAERPEGSISTLTIQRTEQRDSAMYRCASSTGTSGGVETQYFGPGTRLLVL.

The V gene is TRBV4-1, the J gene TRBJ2-2, with D perhaps TRBD1 (5 bases). The CDR3 runs to 15 residues. CDR1 is MGHRA and CDR2 is YSYEKL in the germline V gene. V was cut by 3 bases and J by 4 bases, with 12 bases left in between. DNA for the CDR3: TGCGCCAGCAGCCAGAGACAGAGCCGCACCGGGGAGCTGTTTTTT. Translation: CASSQRQSRTGELFF.

V gene TRBV10-3 combines with J gene TRBJ2-3; D is uncertain. V was pared by 0 bases and J by 4 bases, with 2 bases between. Germline CDR1 is ENHRY and CDR2 is SYGVKD. The CDR3 has 12 amino acids. The CDR3 nucleotides are TGTGCCATCAGTGAGTCCTCAGATACGCAGTATTTT. Amino acids: CAISESSDTQYF.

This chain joins TRBV14 and TRBJ1-2, with 8 nucleotides matching TRBD1. The CDR3 consists of 13 residues. V lost 3 bases and J lost 6; bases outside the gene matches: 3. Germline loops: CDR1 SGHDN, CDR2 FVKESK. In DNA form, the CDR3 reads TGTGCCAGCAGCCAGGACAGGGTCCATGGCTACACCTTC. It yields the protein CASSQDRVHGYTF. Together with reference TRBV14 and TRBJ1-2, the CDR3 gives the full variable domain: EAGVTQFPSHSVIEKGQTVTLRCDPISGHDNLYWYRRVMGKEIKFLLHFVKESKQDESGMPNNRFLAERTGGTYSTLKVQPAELEDSGVYFCASSQDRVHGYTFGSGTRLTVV.

The gene calls are TRBV28 and TRBJ2-1; D tentatively reads TRBD1 or TRBD2 (5 bases each). CDR3 length: 14 amino acids. Trimming cost V 6 bases and J 0 bases, with 9 bases left between them. Looked up from germline, CDR1 is MDHEN and CDR2 is SYDVKM. CDR3 residues: CASRWGSSYNEQFF. CDR3 bases: TGTGCCAGCAGGTGGGGGAGCTCCTACAATGAGCAGTTCTTC. Filled out from reference TRBV28 and TRBJ2-1, the complete variable domain reads DVKVTQSSRYLVKRTGEKVFLECVQDMDHENMFWYRQDPGLGLRLIYFSYDVKMKEKGDIPEGYSVSREKKERFSLILESASTNQTSMYLCASRWGSSYNEQFFGPGTRLTVL.

The rearrangement uses TRBV3-1 (or the pseudogene TRBV3-2) and TRBJ2-7, with no clear D. Germline lookup yields CDR1 LGHDT and CDR2 YNNKEL (reference sequence). The length of the CDR3 is 13 residues. Trimming removed 6 bases at V and 1 base at J, with 10 bases between. The CDR3 spells CASSPPGSYEQYF. As DNA, the CDR3 is TGTGCCAGCAGTCCGCCGGGTTCCTACGAGCAGTACTTC.

The CDR3 sequence is CATSTAGQTNTGELFF. CDR3 in DNA: TGTGCCACCAGCACCGCAGGGCAGACGAACACCGGGGAGCTGTTTTTT. The rearrangement uses TRBV15 and TRBJ2-2; perhaps TRBD1 as D (5 bases). Germline V gene sequence: CDR1 LNHNV, CDR2 YYDKDF (reference sequence). The CDR3 runs 16 residues. Trimming shortened V by 4 bases and J by 0 bases, and 12 bases separated the two germline ends.

CDR3 sequence reads: CSTRGGYSYNEQFF. CDR3 sequence (DNA): TGCAGCACCCGCGGGGGATACTCCTACAATGAGCAGTTCTTC. This rearrangement joins TRBV29-1 to TRBJ2-1, with TRBD2 matching 7 bases. Per germline, CDR1 SQVTM and CDR2 ANQGSEA. J lost 0 bases, V lost 8 bases, and 7 bases had no gene match. The CDR3 contains 14 residues.

The rearrangement joins TRBV27 to TRBJ2-7, with 11 nucleotides matching TRBD2. The CDR3 totals 14 residues. From germline, CDR1 is MNHEY and CDR2 SMNVEV (reference sequence). V lost 9 bases to trimming and J lost 4 bases; unmatched junction nucleotides: 8. The CDR3 bases are TGTGCCAGTAAGCTCACTAGCGGGAGTTACGAGCAGTACTTC. Amino acid sequence: CASKLTSGSYEQYF.

This clone appeared a few times. In DNA form, the CDR3 reads TGCGCCAGCAGCTTTGGTGATGAAGCTTTCTTT. It encodes CASSFGDEAFF. The V gene is TRBV5-1, the J gene TRBJ1-1; D not resolved. The CDR3 loop spans 11 amino acids. The germline V and J ends were trimmed by 2 bases and 7 bases, with 6 bases remaining between them. The germline CDR1 and CDR2 sequences are SGHRS and YFSETQ.

The CDR3, as DNA: TGTGCCAGCGCGGTCCGGGAGCTGTTTTTT. Translating gives CASAVRELFF. This sequence joins TRBV7-2 and TRBJ2-2; D is uncertain. The CDR3 extends over 10 amino acids. The germline gives CDR1 SGHTA, CDR2 FQGNSA. V dropped 8 bases and J dropped 9 bases, with 7 bases sitting between them.

The chain links TRBV7-9 to TRBJ2-5; the D call may be TRBD1 or TRBD2 (5 bases each). Per the germline V gene, CDR1 is SEHNR and CDR2 is FQNEAQ (reference sequence). This CDR3 has 14 residues. V gave up 5 bases and J gave up 1 base, with 11 bases separating them. Here the CDR3 reads CASSPTGLQETQYF. The DNA of the CDR3 is TGTGCCAGCAGCCCCACGGGGCTCCAAGAGACCCAGTACTTC.

The chain joins TRBV9 to TRBJ1-6, with TRBD1 as a possible D gene (6 bases). The CDR3 spans 14 residues. With 4 bases removed from V and 7 bases from J, the gap between germline ends came to 12 bases. Germline assignment: CDR1 SGDLS and CDR2 YYNGEE. The CDR3 region has the DNA TGTGCCAGCAGCCCCAGAACAGGGAATTCACCCCTCCACTTT. This codes for CASSPRTGNSPLHF.

The chain couples TRBV7-9 to TRBJ1-1; D is unclear. V was cut by 1 base and J by 11 bases, with 8 bases left in between. Looked up from germline, CDR1 is SEHNR and CDR2 is FQNEAQ (reference sequence). The CDR3 covers 11 residues. DNA of the CDR3: TGTGCCAGCAGCTTAGTACGGGAGGCTTTCTTT. Amino acids: CASSLVREAFF.